Listed below are T cell receptor beta chains from one sample, sequenced in a study of T cell changes during pregnancy in multiple sclerosis. Some clones are missing from TCRdb's copy, which holds only in-frame ones; the method was immunoSEQ multiplex PCR. Among 40,000 or so clones listed, over 80% were seen once. Sequenced material: CD4+ T cells from peripheral blood mononuclear cells, taken in the third trimester of pregnancy. These receptors all stem from a female donor in good health, enrolled as a control in a pregnancy study. Both conserved end residues are part of each CDR3. The D gene is left open where the match is weak. The listing skips clone size in some rows; elsewhere it reads once, few, many or a size class.

clone_size | d_call | j_call | v_call | cdr3_aa | cdr3_nt
few | - | TRBJ1-5 | TRBV19 | CASSANGPGNIGSNQPQHF | TGTGCCAGTAGTGCCAATGGGCCAGGGAATATTGGGAGCAATCAGCCCCAGCATTTT
- | TRBD2 | TRBJ2-3 | TRBV9 | CASSPRPSGINTDTQYF | TGTGCCAGCAGCCCCCGGCCTAGCGGGATCAACACAGATACGCAGTATTTT
- | - | TRBJ2-7 | TRBV10-1 | CATPLGRVHEQYF | TGCGCCACCCCGTTGGGCAGGGTCCACGAGCAGTACTTC
- | TRBD1 | TRBJ1-2 | TRBV10-3 | CAISAGQLNYGYTF | TGTGCCATCAGTGCGGGACAGTTAAACTATGGCTACACCTTC
- | - | TRBJ1-1 | TRBV7-9 | CASSTGSEAFF | TGTGCCAGCAGTACAGGGTCAGAAGCTTTCTTT
- | TRBD2 | TRBJ2-7 | TRBV28 | CASSLWGGPYEQYF | TGTGCCAGCAGTTTGTGGGGGGGACCCTACGAGCAGTACTTC
- | - | TRBJ2-5 | TRBV4-2 | CASSLDSTNQETQYF | TGTGCCAGCAGCCTAGATAGCACAAACCAAGAGACCCAGTACTTC
- | - | TRBJ2-7 | TRBV28 | CASSLWGTGSFYEQYF | TGTGCCAGCAGTTTATGGGGGACTGGATCGTTCTACGAGCAGTACTTC
once | - | TRBJ1-2 | TRBV18 | CASSRTSGRGSNGYTF | TGTGCCAGCTCCCGCACTTCAGGCAGGGGATCGAATGGCTACACCTTC
- | - | TRBJ2-7 | TRBV5-4 | CASSLSEFGEQYF | TGTGCCAGCAGCTTGTCCGAGTTTGGCGAGCAGTACTTC
- | - | TRBJ2-7 | TRBV28 | CASRTYPYEQYF | TGTGCCAGCAGGACTTACCCCTACGAGCAGTACTTC
- | TRBD2 | TRBJ2-1 | TRBV9 | CASSVQRGGYSEQFF | TGTGCCAGCAGCGTACAGCGGGGGGGCTACAGTGAGCAGTTCTTC
- | - | TRBJ2-5 | TRBV4-3 | CASSQGSTGRGETQYF | TGCGCCAGCAGCCAAGGGAGTACGGGGCGGGGAGAGACCCAGTACTTC
few | - | TRBJ1-3 | TRBV13 | CASRAYREGNTIYF | TGTGCCAGCAGAGCGTACAGGGAAGGAAACACCATATATTTT
once | TRBD1 | TRBJ2-7 | TRBV6-5 | CASSPRDRALYEQYF | TGTGCCAGCAGTCCCAGGGACAGGGCCCTCTACGAGCAGTACTTC
- | TRBD2 | TRBJ2-3 | TRBV19 | CASRLAGDRVRTDTQYF | TGTGCCAGCCGACTAGCGGGGGATCGCGTAAGGACAGATACGCAGTATTTT
once | TRBD1 | TRBJ2-3 | TRBV5-6 | CASSLGSGTGGVDTQYF | TGTGCCAGCAGCTTGGGAAGCGGGACAGGGGGAGTCGATACGCAGTATTTT
once | TRBD1 | TRBJ2-1 | TRBV7-2 | CASSYGQGAFIRFF | TGTGCCAGCAGCTACGGACAGGGGGCGTTCATTCGGTTCTTC
- | - | TRBJ2-3 | TRBV5-5 | CASSLWRVGSDTQYF | TGTGCCAGCAGCTTGTGGAGAGTCGGGTCAGATACGCAGTATTTT
- | TRBD1 | TRBJ1-4 | TRBV28 | CASSLSGTVDQEKLFF | TGTGCCAGCAGTTTATCTGGGACAGTTGACCAAGAAAAACTGTTTTTT
- | TRBD1 | TRBJ1-1 | TRBV29-1 | CSVTTGMNTEAFF | TGCAGCGTTACGACAGGGATGAACACTGAAGCTTTCTTT
- | - | TRBJ2-5 | TRBV7-6 | CASSSEETQYF | TGTGCCAGCAGCTCGGAGGAGACCCAGTACTTC
- | - | TRBJ2-7 | TRBV23-1 | CASSHCVGKLTYEQYF | TGCGCCAGCAGTCACTGTGTCGGGAAATTAACCTACGAGCAGTACTTC
- | - | TRBJ1-3 | TRBV9 | CASSARGTSGNTIYF | TGTGCCAGCAGCGCCAGGGGAACCTCTGGAAACACCATATATTTT
- | - | TRBJ2-6 | TRBV29-1 | CSVEEVSGANVLTF | TGCAGCGTTGAGGAGGTATCTGGGGCCAACGTCCTGACTTTC
- | - | TRBJ2-7 | TRBV7-6 | CASSLSRMGRPSYEQYF | TGTGCCAGCAGCTTGTCCCGTATGGGGCGACCCTCCTACGAGCAGTACTTC
- | - | TRBJ1-2 | TRBV11-2 | CASSSPRGKGYGYTF | TGTGCCAGCAGCTCCCCCCGTGGAAAGGGGTATGGCTACACCTTC
- | - | TRBJ1-5 | TRBV18 | CASSAGSSNQPQHF | TGTGCCAGCTCAGCGGGGTCGAGCAATCAGCCCCAGCATTTT
- | TRBD1 | TRBJ1-4 | TRBV28 | CASSLGRRTGSRRHNEKLFF | TGTGCCAGCAGTTTAGGTAGAAGGACAGGGAGTCGCCGTCATAATGAAAAACTGTTTTTT
- | - | TRBJ1-2 | TRBV6-5 | CASRTRGTGGYTF | TGTGCCAGCAGGACCAGGGGAACGGGAGGCTACACCTTC
- | - | TRBJ2-7 | TRBV5-6 | CASSLGPGSYEQYF | TGTGCCAGCAGCTTGGGTCCGGGTTCCTACGAGCAGTACTTC
- | - | TRBJ2-7 | TRBV6-1 | CASSELGGGRGRYEQYF | TGTGCCAGCAGTGAACTAGGGGGAGGGCGGGGAAGATACGAGCAGTACTTC
once | TRBD1 | TRBJ1-2 | TRBV4-2 | CASSQKMRQGYHSYTF | TGTGCCAGCAGCCAAAAGATGAGACAGGGATACCATTCCTACACCTTC
- | - | TRBJ1-5 | TRBV7-2 | CASSLDVGGQPQHF | TGTGCCAGCAGCTTAGATGTCGGGGGACAGCCCCAGCATTTT
once | - | TRBJ2-7 | TRBV4-1 | CASSQVGSLSSYEQYF | TGCGCCAGCAGCCAAGTTGGTAGCCTTTCCTCCTACGAGCAGTACTTC
medium-sized | - | TRBJ2-7 | TRBV10-3 | CAISEYEGYEQYF | TGTGCCATCAGTGAGTATGAGGGATACGAGCAGTACTTC
- | - | TRBJ1-1 | TRBV7-2 | CASSFTGSWNTEAFF | TGTGCCAGCAGTTTTACCGGGTCCTGGAACACTGAAGCTTTCTTT
- | TRBD2 | TRBJ2-5 | TRBV15 | CATRRLARYQETQYF | TGTGCCACCAGGAGACTAGCGAGGTACCAAGAGACCCAGTACTTC
- | TRBD2 | TRBJ2-3 | TRBV5-1 | CASSSGTSGADTQYF | TGCGCCAGCAGCTCCGGCACTAGCGGGGCAGATACGCAGTATTTT
- | - | TRBJ2-5 | TRBV7-7 | CASSSDRTQETQYF | TGTGCTAGCAGCTCAGACAGGACGCAAGAGACCCAGTACTTC
- | - | TRBJ2-3 | TRBV2 | CASSGPDSRSTDTQYF | TGTGCCAGCAGTGGGCCGGACAGCCGTAGCACAGATACGCAGTATTTT
once | - | TRBJ2-4 | TRBV28 | CASSLGGQGFIQYF | TGTGCCAGCAGTTTAGGCGGGCAGGGGTTTATTCAGTACTTC
- | - | TRBJ2-1 | TRBV25-1 | CASSEYADSGEQFF | TGTGCCAGCAGTGAATATGCAGATTCAGGGGAGCAGTTCTTC
once | TRBD2 | TRBJ2-2 | TRBV9 | CASSTLTSGGQGTGELFF | TGTGCCAGCAGCACTCTGACTAGCGGGGGCCAGGGAACCGGGGAGCTGTTTTTT
- | - | TRBJ1-1 | TRBV5-1 | CASSLEQPNTEAFF | TGCGCCAGCAGCTTGGAACAGCCGAACACTGAAGCTTTCTTT
- | - | TRBJ2-7 | TRBV7-2 | CASSLESGVEQYF | TGTGCCAGCAGCTTAGAGTCGGGAGTTGAGCAGTACTTC
- | - | TRBJ2-3 | TRBV7-9 | CASSWTGTDTQYF | TGTGCCAGCAGCTGGACTGGGACAGATACGCAGTATTTT
- | - | TRBJ2-7 | TRBV18 | CASSLSSDEQYF | TGTGCCAGCTCCCTTTCTAGTGACGAGCAGTACTTC
- | - | TRBJ1-5 | TRBV6-5 | CASSRTAGNQPQHF | TGTGCCAGCAGTAGGACAGCGGGGAATCAGCCCCAGCATTTT
- | - | TRBJ1-1 | TRBV10-3 | CAISESAGNTEAFF | TGTGCCATCAGTGAGTCAGCGGGCAACACTGAAGCTTTCTTT
- | TRBD1 | TRBJ1-2 | TRBV30 | CAWTQDRSTYGYTF | TGTGCCTGGACTCAGGACAGGAGTACATATGGCTACACCTTC
- | - | TRBJ1-1 | TRBV28 | CASSEDGLSGAFF | TGTGCCAGCAGTGAAGACGGCCTGAGCGGAGCTTTCTTT
- | TRBD1 | TRBJ2-6 | TRBV11-2 | CASRRGQGASGANVLTF | TGTGCCAGCAGGAGGGGGCAGGGGGCCTCTGGGGCCAACGTCCTGACTTTC
- | TRBD1 | TRBJ2-1 | TRBV11-3 | CASSFGTGGVDNEQFF | TGTGCCAGCAGCTTCGGGACAGGGGGCGTTGACAATGAGCAGTTCTTC
- | TRBD2 | TRBJ2-4 | TRBV7-3 | CASSLSGSGNIQYF | TGTGCCAGCAGCCTTAGCGGGAGTGGGAACATTCAGTACTTC
- | - | TRBJ2-1 | TRBV6-5 | CASRGREEYEQFF | TGTGCCAGCAGGGGGAGAGAGGAATATGAGCAGTTCTTC